Shown below are 30 T cell receptor beta chains from a single sample sequenced in a study of STAT5B mutations in CD4+ large granular lymphocyte leukemia. The table came from immunoSEQ multiplex PCR; TCRdb's copy has only in-frame clones and leaves some out. Of under 40,000 clones in the sample, approximately 79% were seen once. Sequencing was performed on CD4+ T cells from blood buffy coats. The origin of the receptors is a human donor in good health.

This sequence joins TRBV19 and TRBJ2-1, with 11 bases aligning to TRBD2. Looked up from germline, CDR1 is LNHDA and CDR2 is SQIVND (reference sequence). Trimming took 8 bases from V and 9 from J; bases not matched to a gene: 6. This CDR3 is built from 13 residues. CDR3 sequence reads: CASGSGRAGEQFF. Written as DNA, the CDR3 is TGTGCCAGTGGTAGCGGGAGGGCCGGTGAGCAGTTCTTC.

The V and J genes are TRBV27 and TRBJ1-1, with 7 nucleotides matching TRBD1. From germline, CDR1 is MNHEY and CDR2 SMNVEV (reference sequence). The V segment lost 6 bases and the J segment 2 bases; nucleotides outside the gene matches: 12. The CDR3 totals 16 residues. CDR3 DNA: TGTGCCAGCAGCAGTTTTTTCCACAGGGGAAACACTGAAGCTTTCTTT. It translates to CASSSFFHRGNTEAFF.

This clone turned up a few times. The chain couples TRBV6-6 to TRBJ1-5, with 7 bases matching TRBD1. The J segment lost 6 bases and the V segment lost 4 bases, leaving 6 bases of the junction unmatched. This CDR3 is 14 amino acids long. Germline-derived CDR1 and CDR2 are MNHNY and SVGAGI (reference sequence). The chain's CDR3 is CASSSGTDFQPQHF. CDR3 in DNA: TGTGCCAGCAGTTCCGGGACAGACTTTCAGCCCCAGCATTTT.

The rearrangement uses TRBV5-5 and TRBJ2-3; D remains ambiguous. The CDR3 extends over 11 amino acids. CDR1 is SGHKS and CDR2 is YYEKEE in the germline V gene (reference sequence). V was shortened by 2 bases and J by 6 bases, with 4 bases between the two germline ends. The CDR3 region has the DNA TGTGCCAGCAGCTTAAGGGATACGCAGTATTTT. As protein: CASSLRDTQYF.

The chain joins TRBV7-8 to TRBJ2-2; D unclear. Trimming removed 2 bases at V and 0 bases at J, with 7 bases between. Germline CDR1 reads SGHVS; CDR2 reads FQNEAQ. This CDR3 contains 15 residues. The CDR3 bases are TGTGCCAGCAGCTTATTCATTTCGAACACCGGGGAGCTGTTTTTT. As protein: CASSLFISNTGELFF.

The chain carries TRBV6-1 and TRBJ1-5; D uncertain. V lost 3 bases and J lost 9, with 9 bases in between. The CDR3 runs to 12 residues. Germline V gene lookup returns CDR1 MNHNS and CDR2 SASEGT. DNA for the CDR3: TGTGCCAGCAGTGACGGCGAAAGGCCCCAGCATTTT. Residues: CASSDGERPQHF.

This clone was seen only once. V gene TRBV5-5 combines with J gene TRBJ1-4, with D hard to call. Trimming pared 1 base from V and 10 bases from J, leaving 8 bases between. Germline V gives CDR1 SGHKS, CDR2 YYEKEE (reference sequence). This CDR3 contains 12 residues. CDR3 loop: CASSLSRGKLFF. The CDR3 DNA follows: TGTGCCAGCAGCTTGTCTCGAGGAAAACTGTTTTTT.

This rearrangement joins TRBV9 to TRBJ2-5, with D maybe TRBD1 (6 bases). The CDR3 sequence is 15 residues long. The ends were cut back, 0 bases at V and 4 bases at J, with 13 bases in the middle. Per germline, CDR1 SGDLS and CDR2 YYNGEE. CDR3 amino acids: CASSVGTRGTETQYF. DNA for the CDR3: TGTGCCAGCAGCGTAGGTACCAGGGGAACAGAGACCCAGTACTTC.

The CDR3 reads CASSEWGQAGELFF. CDR3 sequence (DNA): TGTGCCAGCAGTGAATGGGGACAGGCCGGGGAGCTGTTTTTT. V gene TRBV25-1 combines with J gene TRBJ2-2; TRBD1 agrees at 8 bases. Germline values: CDR1 MGHDK, CDR2 SYGVNS. This CDR3 is built from 14 residues. Trimming removed 1 base from V and 6 bases from J; junction bases left unmatched: 1.

V usage is TRBV5-4 and J usage is TRBJ2-2; TRBD1 aligns across 7 bases. The CDR3 consists of 15 residues. Germline V lookup: CDR1 SGHNT, CDR2 YYREEE (reference sequence). J gave up 0 bases and V 2 bases, and 1 base lay outside the gene matches. The DNA of the CDR3 is TGTGCCAGCAGCTTTGGGACAGCGAACACCGGGGAGCTGTTTTTT. The encoded protein is CASSFGTANTGELFF.

As regards this clone: One end of the junction fails to match germline, which may point to a read error. The same CDR3 arises from other DNA sequences in this sample as well. This chain connects TRBV4-2 to TRBJ1-2; perhaps TRBD1 as D (6 bases). CDR3 length: 16 amino acids. CDR1 and CDR2 (germline): LGHNA, YNFKEQ. CDR3 DNA sequence: TGTGCCAGTAGCCAAGATTGGACAGTTTTTAACTATGGCTACACCTTC. Its protein is CASSQDWTVFNYGYTF.

The rearrangement uses TRBV7-8 and TRBJ2-3, with D possibly TRBD2 on 7 matching bases. This CDR3 has 20 amino acids. Germline loops: CDR1 SGHVS, CDR2 FQNEAQ. With 5 bases removed from V and 2 bases from J, the gap between germline ends came to 29 bases. This CDR3 reads CASSALSGLLKGGTTDTQYF. The CDR3, as DNA: TGTGCCAGCAGCGCCCTGAGTGGGCTGCTTAAGGGGGGGACCACAGATACGCAGTATTTT.

The V gene is TRBV23-1, the J gene TRBJ1-5; TRBD1 might be the D (5 bases). TRBV23-1 is annotated as an ORF whose role is uncertain. The CDR3 totals 15 residues. V gave up 2 bases and J gave up 4 bases, with 12 bases separating them. CDR3 sequence: CASSQRQYLNQPQHF. Here the CDR3 DNA reads TGCGCCAGCAGTCAACGACAGTATTTGAATCAGCCCCAGCATTTT.

The J gene is TRBJ1-5, the V gene TRBV10-3, with D unresolved. The CDR3 loop spans 13 amino acids. The ends were cut back, 4 bases at V and 3 bases at J, with 7 bases in the middle. CDR1 and CDR2 from the germline V gene are ENHRY and SYGVKD. The CDR3 DNA follows: TGTGCCATCAGTGTGGAGCTCAATCAGCCCCAGCATTTT. Amino acids: CAISVELNQPQHF.

The CDR3: CASSRQGTYEQYF. The CDR3 bases are TGTGCCAGCAGCAGACAGGGGACCTACGAGCAGTACTTC. This chain uses TRBV6-1 with TRBJ2-7; TRBD1 aligns across 8 bases. CDR3 size: 13 residues. The J segment lost 2 bases and the V segment lost 6 bases, leaving 3 bases of the junction unmatched. Germline CDR1 MNHNS, CDR2 SASEGT.

This chain joins TRBV2 and TRBJ2-2, with D unresolved. Trimming left V 6 bases short and J 6 bases short, with 11 bases between. The CDR3 runs 13 residues. CDR1 and CDR2 (germline): SNHLY, FYNNEI. The CDR3 region is CASRISLAGELFF. In DNA form, the CDR3 reads TGTGCCAGCAGGATTAGCTTGGCCGGGGAGCTGTTTTTT.

V and J are TRBV30 and TRBJ2-3; D uncertain. The CDR3 runs to 13 residues. V gave up 0 bases and J gave up 5 bases, with 9 bases separating them. The germline V gene encodes CDR1 GTSNPN and CDR2 SVGIG (reference sequence). CDR3 bases: TGTGCCTGGAGTGTCCGCCGACTAGATACGCAGTATTTT. Its protein is CAWSVRRLDTQYF.

The rearrangement links TRBV4-1 to TRBJ2-7; 9 bases agree with TRBD2. With V trimmed by 1 base and J by 3 bases, 4 bases remained unmatched. The CDR3 loop spans 15 amino acids. Germline-derived CDR1 and CDR2 are MGHRA and YSYEKL. CDR3 bases: TGCGCCAGCAGCCAAGGCATGCGGGGGGGCTACGAGCAGTACTTC. Translation gives CASSQGMRGGYEQYF.

This clone occurred a few times. The genes are TRBV7-2 and TRBJ1-1, with D unresolved. V was pared by 4 bases and J by 0 bases, with 6 bases between. The CDR3 extends over 13 amino acids. Germline CDR1 and CDR2: SGHTA and FQGNSA. The CDR3 DNA sequence: TGTGCCAGCAGCTCCCTGATGAACACTGAAGCTTTCTTT. Translating gives CASSSLMNTEAFF. The full variable domain, its missing parts supplied by reference TRBV7-2 and TRBJ1-1, is GAGVSQSPSNKVTEKGKDVELRCDPISGHTALYWYRQSLGQGLEFLIYFQGNSAPDKSGLPSDRFSAERTGGSVSTLTIQRTQQEDSAVYLCASSSLMNTEAFFGQGTRLTVV.

This rearrangement joins TRBV5-1 to TRBJ2-2; D is uncertain. The V end lost 0 bases, the J end lost 7 bases, and 4 bases lay between the germline ends. This CDR3 is 12 amino acids long. Germline V gene sequence: CDR1 SGHRS, CDR2 YFSETQ. The CDR3 DNA is TGCGCCAGCAGCTTGGAAGGCGGGGAGCTGTTTTTT. Residues: CASSLEGGELFF.

This clone was counted a single time. The chain carries TRBV19 and TRBJ1-1; 8 bases match TRBD1. From germline, CDR1 is LNHDA and CDR2 SQIVND (reference sequence). Trimming at V came to 4 bases and at J to 6 bases, leaving 10 bases not matched to a gene. The CDR3 runs to 15 residues. CDR3: CASSTRGQVASEAFF. CDR3 DNA: TGTGCCAGTAGTACGAGGGGACAGGTAGCTTCTGAAGCTTTCTTT.

The chain employs TRBV7-3 and TRBJ1-2; D is uncertain. The CDR3 has 13 amino acids. V was clipped by 2 bases and J by 8 bases, with 12 bases between them. Germline V lookup: CDR1 SGHTA, CDR2 FQGTGA. The CDR3 DNA follows: TGTGCCAGCAGCTTAGACGGAGGAAGAGGCTACACCTTC. This gives the protein CASSLDGGRGYTF.

This chain links TRBV6-4 with TRBJ1-6, with 10 bases that match TRBD1. Trimming removed 6 bases from V and 7 bases from J; junction bases left unmatched: 3. CDR3 size: 14 residues. Germline V lookup: CDR1 MRHNA, CDR2 SNTAGT. The CDR3 reads CASRSGQGNSPLHF. CDR3 bases: TGTGCCAGCAGATCGGGACAGGGGAATTCACCCCTCCACTTT.

The chain joins TRBV5-1 to TRBJ1-4; D is undetermined. This CDR3 spans 18 amino acids. Per the germline V gene, CDR1 is SGHRS and CDR2 is YFSETQ. The V and J ends lost 2 bases and 4 bases respectively, with 21 bases between them. The CDR3 protein is CASSLGLRLGQINEKLFF. CDR3 nucleotide sequence: TGCGCCAGCAGCTTAGGCCTGAGGTTGGGCCAGATTAATGAAAAACTGTTTTTT.

The count of this clone is one. This chain connects TRBV11-3 to TRBJ2-3, with 7 positions matching TRBD2. Germline V lookup: CDR1 SGHNT, CDR2 YENEEA. There are 15 residues in the CDR3. The J segment lost 2 bases and the V segment lost 10 bases, leaving 12 bases of the junction unmatched. CDR3 amino acids: CAKKPGLGNTDTQYF. CDR3 nucleotide sequence: TGTGCCAAAAAACCAGGACTAGGAAACACAGATACGCAGTATTTT. The full variable domain, with the rest looked up from reference TRBV11-3 and TRBJ2-3, is EAGVVQSPRYKIIEKKQPVAFWCNPISGHNTLYWYLQNLGQGPELLIRYENEEAVDDSQLPKDRFSAERLKGVDSTLKIQPAELGDSAVYLCAKKPGLGNTDTQYFGPGTRLTVL.

This chain links TRBV19 with TRBJ1-1, with D maybe TRBD1 (6 bases). The germline gives CDR1 LNHDA, CDR2 SQIVND (reference sequence). CDR3 length equals 13 residues. Trimming removed 3 bases at V and 4 bases at J, with 9 bases between. CDR3 nucleotide sequence: TGTGCCAGTAGTATGTCCAGGGGCACTGAAGCTTTCTTT. Its protein is CASSMSRGTEAFF.

J is TRBJ1-1 and V is TRBV19; D might be TRBD1 (5 bases). The V end was cut by 10 bases, the J end by 1 base, with 10 bases between. Germline V lookup: CDR1 LNHDA, CDR2 SQIVND (reference sequence). The CDR3 contains 12 residues. The CDR3 region is CATDDRNTEAFF. CDR3 DNA: TGTGCCACCGACGACAGGAACACTGAAGCTTTCTTT.

V gene TRBV25-1 combines with J gene TRBJ2-5, with 7 positions matching TRBD2. Germline V gives CDR1 MGHDK, CDR2 SYGVNS. This CDR3 has 17 residues. V gave up 3 bases and J gave up 8 bases; unmatched junction bases: 18. CDR3 nucleotides: TGTGCCAGCAGTGATTGTGTACATGAGCGGGAAGCCTTAACCCAGTACTTC. It is translated as CASSDCVHEREALTQYF.

A remark on this clone: The junction does not match germline at one end; this may be a read error. The genes are TRBV7-7 and TRBJ2-3, with 7 bases aligning to TRBD2. This CDR3 contains 13 residues. Germline V gene sequence: CDR1 SSHAT, CDR2 FNYEAQ (reference sequence). This CDR3 is CASSLKGGGTQYF. CDR3 in DNA: TGTGCTAGCAGCTTAAAGGGCGGGGGTACGCAGTATTTT.

The chain carries TRBV14 and TRBJ1-1; D gene unclear. The CDR3 is 13 amino acids. Germline lookup yields CDR1 SGHDN and CDR2 FVKESK. Trimming cost V 2 bases and J 5 bases, with 9 bases left between them. The CDR3 coding sequence is TGTGCCAGCAGCCAAAGCTCGCGGACTGAAGCTTTCTTT. Its translation: CASSQSSRTEAFF.